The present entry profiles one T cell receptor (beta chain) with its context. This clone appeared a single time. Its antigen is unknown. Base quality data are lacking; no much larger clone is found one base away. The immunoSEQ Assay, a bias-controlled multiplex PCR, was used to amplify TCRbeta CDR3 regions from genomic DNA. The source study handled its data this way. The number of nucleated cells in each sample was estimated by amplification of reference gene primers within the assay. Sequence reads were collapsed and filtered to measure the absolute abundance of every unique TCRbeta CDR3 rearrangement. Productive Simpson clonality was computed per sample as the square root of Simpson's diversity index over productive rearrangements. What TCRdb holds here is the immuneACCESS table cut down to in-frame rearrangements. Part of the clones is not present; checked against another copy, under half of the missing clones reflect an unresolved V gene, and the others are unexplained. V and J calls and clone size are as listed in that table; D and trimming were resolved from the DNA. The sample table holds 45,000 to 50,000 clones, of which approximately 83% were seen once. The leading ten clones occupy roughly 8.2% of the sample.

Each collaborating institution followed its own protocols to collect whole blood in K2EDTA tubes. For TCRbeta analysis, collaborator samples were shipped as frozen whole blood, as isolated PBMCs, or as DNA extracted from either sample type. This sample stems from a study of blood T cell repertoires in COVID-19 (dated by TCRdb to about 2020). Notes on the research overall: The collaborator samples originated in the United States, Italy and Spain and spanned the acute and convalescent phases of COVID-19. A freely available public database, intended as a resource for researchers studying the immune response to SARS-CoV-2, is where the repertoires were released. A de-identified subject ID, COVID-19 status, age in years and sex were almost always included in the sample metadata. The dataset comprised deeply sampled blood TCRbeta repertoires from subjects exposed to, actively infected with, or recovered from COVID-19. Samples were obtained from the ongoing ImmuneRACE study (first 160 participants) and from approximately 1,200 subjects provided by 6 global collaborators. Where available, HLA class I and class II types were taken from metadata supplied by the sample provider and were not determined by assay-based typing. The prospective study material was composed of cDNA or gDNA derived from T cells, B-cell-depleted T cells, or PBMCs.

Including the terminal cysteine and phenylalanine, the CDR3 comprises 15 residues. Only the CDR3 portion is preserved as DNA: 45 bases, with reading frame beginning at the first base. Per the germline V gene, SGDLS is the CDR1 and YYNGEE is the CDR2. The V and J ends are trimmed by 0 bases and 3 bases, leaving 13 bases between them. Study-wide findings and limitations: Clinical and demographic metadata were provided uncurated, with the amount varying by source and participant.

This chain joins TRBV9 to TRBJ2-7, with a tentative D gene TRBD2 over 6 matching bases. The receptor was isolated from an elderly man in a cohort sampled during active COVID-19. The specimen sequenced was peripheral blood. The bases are TGTGCCAGCAGCGTAGGAGGAGGGGCTGGCTACGAGCAGTACTTC. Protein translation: CASSVGGGAGYEQYF.